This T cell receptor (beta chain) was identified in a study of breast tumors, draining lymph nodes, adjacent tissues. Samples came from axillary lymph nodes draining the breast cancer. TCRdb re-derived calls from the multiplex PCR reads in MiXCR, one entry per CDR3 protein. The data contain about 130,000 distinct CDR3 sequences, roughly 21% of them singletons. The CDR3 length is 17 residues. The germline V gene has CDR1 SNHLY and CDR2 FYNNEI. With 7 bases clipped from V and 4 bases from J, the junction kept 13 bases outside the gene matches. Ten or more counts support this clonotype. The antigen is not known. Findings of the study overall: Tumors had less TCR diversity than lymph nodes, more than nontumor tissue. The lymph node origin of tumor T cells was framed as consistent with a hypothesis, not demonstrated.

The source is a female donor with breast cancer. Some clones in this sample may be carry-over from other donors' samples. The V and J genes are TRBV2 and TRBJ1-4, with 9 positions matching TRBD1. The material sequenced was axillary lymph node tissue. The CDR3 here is CASTDRTGVGFNEKLFF. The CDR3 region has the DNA TGTGCCAGCACTGACCGGACAGGGGTGGGGTTTAATGAAAAACTGTTTTTT. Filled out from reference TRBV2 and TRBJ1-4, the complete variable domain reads EPEVTQTPSHQVTQMGQEVILRCVPISNHLYFYWYRQILGQKVEFLVSFYNNEISEKSEIFDDQFSVERPDGSNFTLKIRSTKLEDSAMYFCASTDRTGVGFNEKLFFGSGTQLSVL.